The clone carrying this T cell receptor (beta chain) has just one count. As yet, its antigen is unknown. These data are taken from a study of lymphopenia after photon versus proton radiotherapy. Repertoires were generated with immunoSEQ multiplex PCR, while TCRdb's copy carries only in-frame clones and drops some. The sample lists over 35,000 clones; roughly 84% were seen once. From germline, CDR1 is SGHDN and CDR2 FVKESK. The CDR3 is made up of 17 amino acids. Trimming took 0 bases from V and 7 from J, leaving 21 bases between them. Whole-study results and caveats: In patients who died, overall survival fell as post-nadir TCR diversity dropped more. Photon-treated patients lost naive T cells and TCR diversity; proton-treated stayed stable.

This specimen consisted of peripheral blood, obtained from a patient treated with proton-based radiotherapy. This receptor was identified in a woman in her 70s with pancreatic cancer. Some clones in this sample may be carry-over from other donors' samples. The chain recombines TRBV14 with TRBJ2-5, with D possibly TRBD1 on 6 matching bases. As DNA, the CDR3 is TGTGCCAGCAGCCAAGAACGCGGCAGCCCAATAGGGGGGACCCAGTACTTC. Translating it yields CASSQERGSPIGGTQYF.